This T cell receptor beta chain was captured in a study of cytomegalovirus exposure and HLA in healthy donors (dated by TCRdb to between 2016 and 2019). Notes on the research overall: A later analysis indicated that the 100 to 150 validation repertoires were generated on the platform also employed for the 666 repertoires of the first cohort. In addition to the first cohort of around 670 subjects, a separate validation cohort of 130 or so different subjects was used. The study combined high-throughput TCR immunosequencing, statistical association of individual TCRs with disease status, and machine learning to predict cytomegalovirus infection status. The study aimed to test whether signatures of past pathogen exposure could be identified by cataloging public T cell receptors.

Separate from the approximately 700-subject first cohort, the validation cohort of about 110 subjects was the group to which the donors belonged. Libraries were made using the immunoSEQ multiplex PCR assay. As for how the authors treated the data: A statistical classification framework was developed to diagnose cytomegalovirus status using the catalog of TCR beta chain sequences. The source is immuneACCESS, and TCRdb retained only in-frame sequences with V and J called. Part of the clones is not carried over; for the studies checked, unresolved V genes explain less than half of this, and the remainder is unexplained. V and J calls and clone size are as listed in that table; D and trimming were resolved from the DNA. The sample contains about 110,000 clones, about 85% of them found a single time. Jointly, the top ten make up 1.8% of the sample. Note on this clone: Its antigen target is currently unknown. Base-call qualities are not available, and no considerably larger clone is one nucleotide away. This same CDR3 is encoded by further DNA sequences in the sample.

The V and J ends are trimmed by 2 bases and 7 bases, leaving 9 bases between them. There are 13 amino acids in the CDR3, from cysteine to phenylalanine inclusive. The retained sequence is limited to the CDR3, 39 bases, with the frame set at the first base. CDR1 MNHNS and CDR2 SASEGT were looked up in the germline V gene. Points the paper makes about the study in general: All 120 or so repertoires were used to score co-occurrence in the validation cohort in a later analysis, because that analysis had no HLA typing for the cohort. Most TCR sequences were observed very rarely across donors, whereas some public TCRs were present in many individuals. According to the authors, the approach could potentially be generalized to other disease states and immunological phenotypes. Three of the identified cytomegalovirus-associated TCR beta chains were confirmed in vitro to be specific for cytomegalovirus antigens. In the study, approximately 160 TCR beta chains were listed as associated with cytomegalovirus. The classifier was reported to diagnose cytomegalovirus status with high specificity and sensitivity in both the original and validation cohorts. Of the cluster scores, 94% were above 0 in a later analysis, which found that TCRs clustered in the first cohort also tended to co-occur in the roughly 130 validation repertoires.

Specimen: PBMCs. The chain is assembled from TRBV6-1 and TRBJ1-5; the D gene is perhaps TRBD1, from 6 matching bases. This clonotype originated in a woman younger than 35 in good health and CMV-seropositive. The nucleotide sequence is TGTGCCAGCAGTGAATCAGGGGTGCAGCCCCAGCATTTT. It translates to CASSESGVQPQHF.